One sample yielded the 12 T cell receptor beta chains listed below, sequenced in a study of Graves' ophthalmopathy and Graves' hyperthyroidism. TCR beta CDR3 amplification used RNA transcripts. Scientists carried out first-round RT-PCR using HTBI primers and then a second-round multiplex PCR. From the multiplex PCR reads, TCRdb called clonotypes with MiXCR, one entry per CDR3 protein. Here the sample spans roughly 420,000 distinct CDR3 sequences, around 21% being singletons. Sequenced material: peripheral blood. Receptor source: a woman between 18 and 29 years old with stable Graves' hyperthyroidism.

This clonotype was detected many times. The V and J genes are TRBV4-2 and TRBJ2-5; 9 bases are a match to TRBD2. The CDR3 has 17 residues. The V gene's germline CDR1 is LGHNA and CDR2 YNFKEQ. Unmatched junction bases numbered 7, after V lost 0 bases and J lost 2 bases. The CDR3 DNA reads TGTGCCAGCAGCCAAGAAAACCTAGCGGGGCAACAAGAGACCCAGTACTTC. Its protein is CASSQENLAGQQETQYF.

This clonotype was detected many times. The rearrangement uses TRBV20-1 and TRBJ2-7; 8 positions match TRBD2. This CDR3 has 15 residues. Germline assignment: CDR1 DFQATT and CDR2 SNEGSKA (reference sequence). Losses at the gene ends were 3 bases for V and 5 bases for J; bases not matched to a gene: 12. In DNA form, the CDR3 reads TGCAGTGCTAGGGACCCGGGGGGGGGCGACGACGAGCAGTACTTC. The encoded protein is CSARDPGGGDDEQYF.

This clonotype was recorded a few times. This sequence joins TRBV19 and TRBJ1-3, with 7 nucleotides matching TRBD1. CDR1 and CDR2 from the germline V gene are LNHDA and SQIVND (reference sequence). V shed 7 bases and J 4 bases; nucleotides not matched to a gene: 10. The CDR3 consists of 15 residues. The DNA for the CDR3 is TGTGCCAGTACCAAACAGGGGATTTCGGGAAACACCATATATTTT. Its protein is CASTKQGISGNTIYF.

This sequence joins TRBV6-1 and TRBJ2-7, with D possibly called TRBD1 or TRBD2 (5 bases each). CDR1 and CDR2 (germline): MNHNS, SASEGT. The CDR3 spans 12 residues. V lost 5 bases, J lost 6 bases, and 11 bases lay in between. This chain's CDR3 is CASSRWDGEQYF. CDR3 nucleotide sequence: TGTGCCAGCAGTCGATGGGACGGCGAGCAGTACTTC.

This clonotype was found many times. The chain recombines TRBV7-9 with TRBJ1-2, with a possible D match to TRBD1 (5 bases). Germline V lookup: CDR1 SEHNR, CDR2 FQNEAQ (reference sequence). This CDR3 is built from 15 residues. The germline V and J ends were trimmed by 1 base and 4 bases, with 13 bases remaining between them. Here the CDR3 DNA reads TGTGCCAGCAGCTTAGTCCGGGACCCAGGCTATGGCTACACCTTC. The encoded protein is CASSLVRDPGYGYTF. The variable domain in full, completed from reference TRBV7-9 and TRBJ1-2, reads DTGVSQNPRHKITKRGQNVTFRCDPISEHNRLYWYRQTLGQGPEFLTYFQNEAQLEKSRLLSDRFSAERPKGSFSTLEIQRTEQGDSAMYLCASSLVRDPGYGYTFGSGTRLTVV.

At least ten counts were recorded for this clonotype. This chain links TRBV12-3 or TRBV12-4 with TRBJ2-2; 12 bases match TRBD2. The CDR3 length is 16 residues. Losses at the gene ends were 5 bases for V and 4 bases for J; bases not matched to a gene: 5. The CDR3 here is CASSPGLAGLTGELFF. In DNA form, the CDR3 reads TGTGCCAGCAGTCCGGGACTAGCGGGCCTCACCGGGGAGCTGTTTTTT.

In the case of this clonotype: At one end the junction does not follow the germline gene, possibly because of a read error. This chain's CDR3 is CASSETGMTSGGSLAKNIKYF. Written as DNA, the CDR3 is TGTGCCAGCAGTGAAACGGGGATGACTAGCGGGGGGTCTCTTGCCAAAAACATTAAGTACTTC. The V gene is TRBV2, the J gene TRBJ2-4; 13 nucleotides line up with TRBD2. Germline CDR1 and CDR2: SNHLY and FYNNEI. The CDR3 loop spans 21 amino acids.

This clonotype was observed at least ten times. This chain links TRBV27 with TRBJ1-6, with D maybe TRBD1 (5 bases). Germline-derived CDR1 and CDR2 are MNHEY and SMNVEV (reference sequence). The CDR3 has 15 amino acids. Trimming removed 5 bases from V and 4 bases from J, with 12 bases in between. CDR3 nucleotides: TGTGCCAGCAGTGGGGGGACCTTATATAATTCACCCCTCCACTTT. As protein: CASSGGTLYNSPLHF.

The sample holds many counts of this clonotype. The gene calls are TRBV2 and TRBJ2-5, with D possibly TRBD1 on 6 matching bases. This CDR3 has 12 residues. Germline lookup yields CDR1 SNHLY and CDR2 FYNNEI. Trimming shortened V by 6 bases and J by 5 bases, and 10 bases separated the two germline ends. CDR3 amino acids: CASSNRAETQYF. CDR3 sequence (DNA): TGTGCCAGCAGCAACAGGGCGGAGACCCAGTACTTC.

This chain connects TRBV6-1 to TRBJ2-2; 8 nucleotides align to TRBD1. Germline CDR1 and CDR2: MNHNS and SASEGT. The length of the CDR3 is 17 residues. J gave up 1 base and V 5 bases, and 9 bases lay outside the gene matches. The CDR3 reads CASSKPGTGLNTGELFF. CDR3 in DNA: TGTGCCAGCAGTAAACCCGGGACAGGATTGAACACCGGGGAGCTGTTTTTT.

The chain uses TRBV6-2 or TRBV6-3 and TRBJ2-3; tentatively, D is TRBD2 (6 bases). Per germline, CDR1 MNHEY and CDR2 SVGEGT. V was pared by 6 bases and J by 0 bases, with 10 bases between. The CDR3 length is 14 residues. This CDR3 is CASSLAPSTDTQYF. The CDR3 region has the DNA TGTGCCAGCAGCCTAGCGCCTAGCACAGATACGCAGTATTTT.

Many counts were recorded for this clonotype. The chain's CDR3 is CASSPRRQLNTEAFF. The CDR3 region has the DNA TGTGCCAGTAGTCCACGACGTCAGCTGAACACTGAAGCTTTCTTT. The genes are TRBV19 and TRBJ1-1; D unclear. The germline V gene encodes CDR1 LNHDA and CDR2 SQIVND (reference sequence). This CDR3 is 15 amino acids long. Trimming left V 5 bases short and J 0 bases short, with 13 bases between.